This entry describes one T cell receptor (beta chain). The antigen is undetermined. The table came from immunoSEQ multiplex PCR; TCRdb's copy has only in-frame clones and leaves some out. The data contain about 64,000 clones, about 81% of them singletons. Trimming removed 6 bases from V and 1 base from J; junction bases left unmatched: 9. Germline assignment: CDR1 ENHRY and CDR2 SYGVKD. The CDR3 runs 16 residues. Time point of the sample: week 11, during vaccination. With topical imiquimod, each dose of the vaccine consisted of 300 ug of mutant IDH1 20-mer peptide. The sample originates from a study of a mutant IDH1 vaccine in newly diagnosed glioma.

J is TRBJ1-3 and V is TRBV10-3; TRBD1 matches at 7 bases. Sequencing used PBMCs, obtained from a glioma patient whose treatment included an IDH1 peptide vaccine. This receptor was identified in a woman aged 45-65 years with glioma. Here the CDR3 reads CAISRTGGQSGNTIYF. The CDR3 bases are TGTGCCATCAGCAGGACAGGCGGACAATCTGGAAACACCATATATTTT.